This TCR beta chain is drawn from a study of radiation and T cells in renal cell carcinoma. The table came from immunoSEQ multiplex PCR; TCRdb's copy has only in-frame clones and leaves some out. Here the sample spans 130,000 to 150,000 clones, 88% being singletons. Looked up from germline, CDR1 is SNHLY and CDR2 is FYNNEI. With V trimmed by 6 bases and J by 0 bases, 4 bases remained unmatched. This CDR3 region has 15 residues. Noted time point: baseline pretreatment blood. Treatment in this sample: 15 Gy SBRT to primary tumor, nephrectomy 4 weeks later. This renal cell carcinoma was of the clear cell type.

Sample: blood, taken from a patient whose treatment included radiotherapy and nephrectomy. The rearrangement uses TRBV2 and TRBJ1-5; 8 bases are a match to TRBD1. The source of this sequence is an older woman with renal cell carcinoma. The CDR3 nucleotides are TGTGCCAGCAGCGGGACAGGCTATAGCAATCAGCCCCAGCATTTT. Translating it yields CASSGTGYSNQPQHF.